This TCR beta chain was sequenced for a study of identical twins. Study findings and constraints: Models predicted too little out-of-frame TCR alpha sharing in monozygotic twins. One should note that invariant MAIT and iNKT cells could partly confound zero-insertion analyses.

For this clonotype: Its cognate antigen is unknown.

Healthy Caucasians provided all donations. Template switching supplied a universal primer site; unique molecular identifiers were carried on the cDNA. TCRdb passed the 5' RACE reads through MiXCR, listing each CDR3 protein once. The table has some 240,000 distinct CDR3 sequences, roughly 10% seen once. V lost 4 bases to trimming and J lost 2 bases, with 24 bases between them. In germline, CDR1 is SGHVS, CDR2 FQNEAQ. This CDR3 comprises 20 residues. The sample comprised memory T cells sorted from blood. This receptor was obtained from a man aged 45-65 years in good health. The rearrangement joins TRBV7-8 to TRBJ2-6; D possibly matches TRBD1 or TRBD2 (5 bases each). CDR3 sequence: CASSSKVRGRTLAGANVLTF. The CDR3 region has the DNA TGTGCCAGCAGCTCAAAAGTCCGGGGCCGGACCCTAGCTGGGGCCAACGTCCTGACTTTC.